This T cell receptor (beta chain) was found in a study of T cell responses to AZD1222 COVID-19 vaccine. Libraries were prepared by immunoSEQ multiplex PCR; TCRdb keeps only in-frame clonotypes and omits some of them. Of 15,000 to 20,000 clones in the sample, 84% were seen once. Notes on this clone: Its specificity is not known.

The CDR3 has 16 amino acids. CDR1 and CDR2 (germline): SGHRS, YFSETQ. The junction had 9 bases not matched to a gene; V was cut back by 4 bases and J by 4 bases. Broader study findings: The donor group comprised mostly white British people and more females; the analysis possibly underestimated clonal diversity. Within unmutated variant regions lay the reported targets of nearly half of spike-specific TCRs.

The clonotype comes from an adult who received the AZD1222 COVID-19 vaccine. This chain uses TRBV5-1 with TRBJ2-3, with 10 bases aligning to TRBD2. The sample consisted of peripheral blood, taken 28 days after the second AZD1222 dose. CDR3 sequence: CASSGGGTSAADTQYF. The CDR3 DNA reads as TGCGCCAGCAGCGGTGGAGGGACTAGCGCGGCAGATACGCAGTATTTT.